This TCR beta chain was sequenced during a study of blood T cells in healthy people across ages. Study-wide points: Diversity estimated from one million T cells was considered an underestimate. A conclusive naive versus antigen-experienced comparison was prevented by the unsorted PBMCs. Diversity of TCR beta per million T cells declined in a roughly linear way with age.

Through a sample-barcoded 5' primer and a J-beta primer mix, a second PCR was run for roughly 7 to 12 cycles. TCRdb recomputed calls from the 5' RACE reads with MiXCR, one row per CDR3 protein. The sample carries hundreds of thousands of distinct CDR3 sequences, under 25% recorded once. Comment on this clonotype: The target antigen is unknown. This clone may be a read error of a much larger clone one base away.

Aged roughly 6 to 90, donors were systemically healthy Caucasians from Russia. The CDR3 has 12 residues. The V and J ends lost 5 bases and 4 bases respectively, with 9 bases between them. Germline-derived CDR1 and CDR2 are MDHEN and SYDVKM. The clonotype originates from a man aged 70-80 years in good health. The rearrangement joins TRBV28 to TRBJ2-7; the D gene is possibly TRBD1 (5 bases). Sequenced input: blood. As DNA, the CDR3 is TGTGCCAGCAGTCAACAGGTTTACGAGCAGTACTTC. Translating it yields CASSQQVYEQYF.